This T cell receptor beta chain originates from a study of blood T cell repertoires in COVID-19 (dated by TCRdb to the early 2020s). General notes on the study: Samples from collaborators originated in the United States, Italy and Spain and spanned both the acute and convalescent phases of COVID-19. The prospective study material was composed of cDNA or gDNA derived from T cells, B-cell-depleted T cells, or PBMCs. Deeply sampled blood TCRbeta repertoires from subjects exposed to, actively infected with, or recovered from COVID-19 were included in the dataset. The repertoires were released in a freely available public database meant as a resource for research on the immune response to SARS-CoV-2. The samples were drawn from the first 160 participants of the ongoing ImmuneRACE study and from 1,254 subjects provided by 6 global collaborators. The sample metadata nearly always contained a de-identified subject ID, COVID-19 status, age in years and sex. Where HLA class I and class II types were available, the types were taken from metadata supplied by the sample provider, not from assay-based typing.

The study at large found these results: How much clinical and demographic metadata was included differed by source and by participant, and the metadata was provided uncurated.

TCRbeta CDR3 regions were amplified from genomic DNA using the immunoSEQ Assay, a bias-controlled multiplex PCR. In the paper's pipeline: The number of nucleated cells in each sample was estimated by amplification of reference gene primers within the assay. Sequence reads were collapsed and filtered to measure the absolute abundance of every unique TCRbeta CDR3 rearrangement. For each sample, productive Simpson clonality was calculated as the square root of Simpson's diversity index over productive rearrangements. TCRdb mirrors the immuneACCESS table, restricted to in-frame sequences. Some clones are absent from its copies; in checked studies, under half trace to an unresolved V gene, and the reason for the others is unknown. The V and J calls and the clone size are those of that table, but D and trimming were determined from the DNA. For this sample the table gives just under 40,000 clones, of which less than 85% were detected only once. The ten largest clones add up to 23% of the sample.

The CDR1 and CDR2 encoded by the germline V gene are ENHRY and SYGVKD. Compared with germline, V lacks 6 bases and J lacks 1 base; bases without a gene match: 6. The CDR3 numbers 15 residues from cysteine through phenylalanine. The sequence is cut down to CDR3 DNA, 45 bases in frame from base 1. Whole blood was collected in K2EDTA tubes by collaborating institutions according to the institutions' own protocols. For TCRbeta analysis, collaborators shipped samples as frozen whole blood, isolated PBMCs, or DNA extracted from either of those sample types. Concerning this clone itself: Which antigen it targets is not known. Per-nucleotide qualities are absent, and no much larger clonotype sits a single base away.

The sequence came from an older man with acute or convalescent COVID-19. Material for sequencing was peripheral blood. The chain is made from TRBV10-3 and TRBJ2-7; 10 central bases correspond to TRBD1. The DNA reads as follows: TGTGCCATCAGGAGTGGACAGGGGGGATCCTACGAGCAGTACTTC. It translates to CAIRSGQGGSYEQYF.